This T cell receptor beta chain derives from a study of identical twins. Trimming removed 4 bases from V and 10 bases from J, with 11 bases in between. CDR1 and CDR2 (germline): DFQATT, SNEGSKA (reference sequence). This CDR3 comprises 12 residues. Each CDR3 protein is one row after TCRdb ran MiXCR on the 5' RACE reads. The sample includes 200,000 to 250,000 distinct CDR3 sequences, 10% of them seen just once. This clonotype originated in a man aged 45-65 years in good health. The chain combines TRBV20-1 with TRBJ1-6, with D unclear. The specimen sequenced was memory T cells sorted from blood. CDR3 residues: CSAIGPGSPLHF. DNA of the CDR3: TGCAGTGCTATCGGACCTGGCTCACCCCTCCACTTT.